This TCR beta chain was identified in a study of cytomegalovirus exposure and HLA in healthy donors. Background on the study: Clustering assigned approximately 79% of the roughly 400 genotyped donors to the Caucasian-associated ancestry cluster.

13 Jbeta primers and 60 Vbeta primers were used for the PCR. The protocol was immunoSEQ multiplex PCR, while the TCRdb copy is restricted to in-frame clones and leaves out a portion. The data show roughly 150,000 clones, over 60% seen once. The CDR3 has 16 residues. V shed 1 base and J shed 7 bases, with 16 bases lying between them. The V gene's germline CDR1 is MGHRA and CDR2 YSYEKL. Sequences were obtained from PBMCs. The clonotype was recovered from a woman in her twenties or thirties in good health and CMV-seropositive. The V call is TRBV4-1, the J call TRBJ2-2, with D possibly matching TRBD2 (6 bases). The CDR3 here is CASSQGLVIGGGELFF. The CDR3 DNA follows: TGCGCCAGCAGCCAAGGACTAGTTATTGGGGGCGGGGAGCTGTTTTTT.